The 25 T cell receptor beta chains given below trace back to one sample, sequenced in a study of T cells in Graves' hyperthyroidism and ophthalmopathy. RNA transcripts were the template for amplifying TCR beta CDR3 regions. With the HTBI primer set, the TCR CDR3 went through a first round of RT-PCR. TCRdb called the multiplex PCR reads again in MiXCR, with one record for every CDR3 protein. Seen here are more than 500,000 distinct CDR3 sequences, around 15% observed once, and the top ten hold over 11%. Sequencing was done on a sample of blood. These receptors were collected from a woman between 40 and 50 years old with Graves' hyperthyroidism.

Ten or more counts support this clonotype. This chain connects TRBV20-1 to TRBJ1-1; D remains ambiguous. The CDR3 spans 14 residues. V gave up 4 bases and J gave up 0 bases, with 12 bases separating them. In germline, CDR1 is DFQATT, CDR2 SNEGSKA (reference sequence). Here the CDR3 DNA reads TGCAGTGCTAAGCTCAACAGCATGAACACTGAAGCTTTCTTT. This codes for CSAKLNSMNTEAFF.

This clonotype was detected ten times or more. CDR3 coding DNA: TGTGCCAGCATCTCAGCGGGTTTCTACGAGCAGTACTTC. As protein: CASISAGFYEQYF. The rearrangement links TRBV6-2 or TRBV6-3 to TRBJ2-7; maybe TRBD2 (6 bases). Germline CDR1 is MNHEY and CDR2 is SVGEGT. The V and J ends lost 7 bases and 3 bases respectively, with 13 bases between them. The CDR3 loop spans 13 amino acids.

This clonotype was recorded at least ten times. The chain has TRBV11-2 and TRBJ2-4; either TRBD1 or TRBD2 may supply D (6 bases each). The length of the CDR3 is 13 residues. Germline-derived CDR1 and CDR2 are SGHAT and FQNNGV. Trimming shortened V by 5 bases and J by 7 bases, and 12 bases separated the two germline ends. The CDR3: CASSSRGGNIQYF. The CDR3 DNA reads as TGTGCCAGCAGCAGCAGGGGAGGTAACATTCAGTACTTC. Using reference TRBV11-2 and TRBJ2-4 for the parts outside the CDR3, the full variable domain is EAGVAQSPRYKIIEKRQSVAFWCNPISGHATLYWYQQILGQGPKLLIQFQNNGVVDDSQLPKDRFSAERLKGVDSTLKIQPAKLEDSAVYLCASSSRGGNIQYFGAGTRLSVL.

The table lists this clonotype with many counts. The CDR3 loop is CAWSVSNTIYF. The CDR3 DNA reads as TGTGCCTGGAGTGTATCCAACACCATATATTTT. The rearrangement joins TRBV30 to TRBJ1-3; D not certain. The CDR3 is 11 residues long. Per germline, CDR1 GTSNPN and CDR2 SVGIG (reference sequence). Trimming took 0 bases from V and 7 from J, leaving 4 bases between them. Combining the CDR3 with reference TRBV30 and TRBJ1-3 gives the whole variable domain SQTIHQWPATLVQPVGSPLSLECTVEGTSNPNLYWYRQAAGRGLQLLFYSVGIGQISSEVPQNLSASRPQDRQFILSSKKLLLSDSGFYLCAWSVSNTIYFGEGSWLTVV.

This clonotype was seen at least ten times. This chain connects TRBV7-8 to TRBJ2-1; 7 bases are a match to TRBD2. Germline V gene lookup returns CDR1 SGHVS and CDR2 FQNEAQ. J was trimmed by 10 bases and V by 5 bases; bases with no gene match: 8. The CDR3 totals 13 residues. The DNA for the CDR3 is TGTGCCAGCAGCCCAGCGGGACTTCGAGAGCAGTTCTTC. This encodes CASSPAGLREQFF.

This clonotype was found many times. The CDR3, as DNA: TGTGCCAGCAACTACAGGGAGAGTAACACTGAAGCTTTCTTT. Encoded protein: CASNYRESNTEAFF. V usage is TRBV6-1 and J usage is TRBJ1-1, with D possibly being TRBD1 (6 bases). The CDR3 consists of 14 residues. The germline V and J ends were trimmed by 7 bases and 2 bases, with 14 bases remaining between them. CDR1 is MNHNS and CDR2 is SASEGT in the germline V gene.

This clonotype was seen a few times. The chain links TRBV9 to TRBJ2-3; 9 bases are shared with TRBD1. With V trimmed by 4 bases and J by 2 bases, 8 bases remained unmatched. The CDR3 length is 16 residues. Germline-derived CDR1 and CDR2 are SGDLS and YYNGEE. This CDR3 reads CASSLIGQGFTDTQYF. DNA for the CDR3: TGTGCCAGCAGCCTGATTGGACAGGGGTTCACAGATACGCAGTATTTT.

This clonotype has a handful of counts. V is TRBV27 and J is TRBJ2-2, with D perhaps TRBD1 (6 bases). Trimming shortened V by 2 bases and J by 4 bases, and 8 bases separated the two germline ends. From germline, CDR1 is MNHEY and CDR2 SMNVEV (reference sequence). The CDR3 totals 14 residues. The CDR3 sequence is CASSLGGITGELFF. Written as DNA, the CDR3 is TGTGCCAGCAGTTTAGGGGGCATCACCGGGGAGCTGTTTTTT.

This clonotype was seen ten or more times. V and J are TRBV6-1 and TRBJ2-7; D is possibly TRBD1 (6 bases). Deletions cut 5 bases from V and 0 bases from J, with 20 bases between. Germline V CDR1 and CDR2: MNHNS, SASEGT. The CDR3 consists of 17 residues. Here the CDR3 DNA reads TGTGCCAGCAGTAGGGCGATCGGACAGTCGATCTCCTACGAGCAGTACTTC. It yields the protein CASSRAIGQSISYEQYF.

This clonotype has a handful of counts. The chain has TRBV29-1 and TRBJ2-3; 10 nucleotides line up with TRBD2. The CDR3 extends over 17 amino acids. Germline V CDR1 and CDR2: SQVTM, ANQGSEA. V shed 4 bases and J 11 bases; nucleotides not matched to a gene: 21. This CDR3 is CSVAPRIEREGHSKQYF. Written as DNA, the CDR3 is TGCAGCGTTGCCCCAAGAATTGAGCGGGAGGGCCACAGCAAGCAGTATTTT.

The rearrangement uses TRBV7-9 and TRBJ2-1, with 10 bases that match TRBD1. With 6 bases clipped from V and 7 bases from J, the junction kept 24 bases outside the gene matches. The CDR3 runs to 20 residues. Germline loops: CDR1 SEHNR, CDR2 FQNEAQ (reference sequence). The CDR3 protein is CASSLPGGQGWDYLRNEQFF. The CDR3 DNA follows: TGTGCCAGCAGTCTCCCCGGGGGACAGGGGTGGGACTACCTACGGAATGAGCAGTTCTTC.

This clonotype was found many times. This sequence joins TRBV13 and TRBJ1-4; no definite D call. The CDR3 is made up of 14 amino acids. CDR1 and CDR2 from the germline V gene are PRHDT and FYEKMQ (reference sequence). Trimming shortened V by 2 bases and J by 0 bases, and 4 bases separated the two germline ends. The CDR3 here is CASSLQATNEKLFF. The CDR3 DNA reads TGTGCCAGCAGCTTACAGGCAACTAATGAAAAACTGTTTTTT.

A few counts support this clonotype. The CDR3 sequence is CATSDFIGQGNTGELFF. In nucleotides, the CDR3 is TGTGCCACCAGTGATTTTATCGGACAGGGGAACACCGGGGAGCTGTTTTTT. The chain links TRBV24-1 to TRBJ2-2, with TRBD1 matching over 8 bases. V was pared by 1 base and J by 1 base, with 4 bases of the junction left unmatched. Germline CDR1 KGHDR, CDR2 SFDVKD. The CDR3 covers 17 residues.

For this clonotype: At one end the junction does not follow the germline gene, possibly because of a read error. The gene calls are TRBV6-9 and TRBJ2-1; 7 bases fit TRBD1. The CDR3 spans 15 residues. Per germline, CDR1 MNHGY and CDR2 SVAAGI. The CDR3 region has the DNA TGTGCCGGCAGTTTGACAGGGTCTTCCTACAATGAGCAGTTCTTC. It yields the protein CAGSLTGSSYNEQFF.

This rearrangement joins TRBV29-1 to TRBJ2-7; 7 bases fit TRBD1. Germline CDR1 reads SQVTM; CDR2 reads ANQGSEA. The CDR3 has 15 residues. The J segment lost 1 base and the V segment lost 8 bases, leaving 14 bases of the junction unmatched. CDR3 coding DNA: TGCAGCCCAATGGACAGGCACTTACCGTCCTACGAGCAGTACTTC. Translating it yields CSPMDRHLPSYEQYF.

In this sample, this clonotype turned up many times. CDR3: CASSVRLAGVIDTQYF. In DNA form, the CDR3 reads TGTGCCAGCAGTGTCCGACTAGCGGGAGTTATAGATACGCAGTATTTT. The chain couples TRBV12-3 or TRBV12-4 to TRBJ2-3; 12 bases line up with TRBD2. The V gene end was trimmed by 5 bases and the J gene end by 5 bases; junction bases not matched to a gene: 8. The CDR3 contains 16 residues.

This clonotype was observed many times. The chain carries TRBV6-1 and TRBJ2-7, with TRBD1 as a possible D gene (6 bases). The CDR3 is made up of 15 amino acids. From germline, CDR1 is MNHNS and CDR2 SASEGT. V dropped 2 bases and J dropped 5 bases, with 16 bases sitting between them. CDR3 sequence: CASSEPGTLRDEQYF. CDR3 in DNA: TGTGCCAGCAGTGAACCCGGGACACTCCGGGACGAGCAGTACTTC.

The CDR3 protein is CASSEYLGLAGQETQYF. The DNA of the CDR3 is TGTGCCAGCAGTGAATATTTGGGACTAGCGGGACAAGAGACCCAGTACTTC. V gene TRBV25-1 combines with J gene TRBJ2-5, with 13 bases fitting TRBD2. CDR3 length: 17 amino acids. V lost 0 bases, J lost 2 bases, and 3 bases stayed unmatched. Germline CDR1 and CDR2: MGHDK and SYGVNS. Drawing the rest from reference TRBV25-1 and TRBJ2-5, the complete variable domain is EADIYQTPRYLVIGTGKKITLECSQTMGHDKMYWYQQDPGMELHLIHYSYGVNSTEKGDLSSESTVSRIRTEHFPLTLESARPSHTSQYLCASSEYLGLAGQETQYFGPGTRLLVL.

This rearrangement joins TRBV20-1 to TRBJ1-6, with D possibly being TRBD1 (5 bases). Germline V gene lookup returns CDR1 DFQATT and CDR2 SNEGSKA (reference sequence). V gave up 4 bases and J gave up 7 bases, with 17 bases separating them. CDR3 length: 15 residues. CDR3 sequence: CSAIGNGGGNSPLHF. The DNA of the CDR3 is TGCAGTGCTATTGGCAATGGGGGTGGGAATTCACCCCTCCACTTT.

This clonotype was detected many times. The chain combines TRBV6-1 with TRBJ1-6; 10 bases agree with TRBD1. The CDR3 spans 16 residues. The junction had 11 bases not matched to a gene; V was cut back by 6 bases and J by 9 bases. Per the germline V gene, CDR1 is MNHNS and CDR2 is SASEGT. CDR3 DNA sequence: TGTGCCAGCAGCGTTGTAGGGGGACAGGGGTTTTCACCCCTCCACTTT. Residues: CASSVVGGQGFSPLHF.

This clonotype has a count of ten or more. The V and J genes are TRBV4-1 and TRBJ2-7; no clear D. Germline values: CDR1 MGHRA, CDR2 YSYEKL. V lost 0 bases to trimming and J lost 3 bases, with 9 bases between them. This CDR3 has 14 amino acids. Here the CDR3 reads CASSQDPLGYEQYF. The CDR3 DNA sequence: TGCGCCAGCAGCCAAGATCCTTTGGGCTACGAGCAGTACTTC.

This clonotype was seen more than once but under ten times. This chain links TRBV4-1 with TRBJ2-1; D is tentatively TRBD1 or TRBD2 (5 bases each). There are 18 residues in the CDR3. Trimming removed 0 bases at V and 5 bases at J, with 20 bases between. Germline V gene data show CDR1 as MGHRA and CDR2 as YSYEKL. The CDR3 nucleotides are TGCGCCAGCAGCCAAGAATACCCGAGGGGCCTGGGGGACAATGAGCAGTTCTTC. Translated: CASSQEYPRGLGDNEQFF.

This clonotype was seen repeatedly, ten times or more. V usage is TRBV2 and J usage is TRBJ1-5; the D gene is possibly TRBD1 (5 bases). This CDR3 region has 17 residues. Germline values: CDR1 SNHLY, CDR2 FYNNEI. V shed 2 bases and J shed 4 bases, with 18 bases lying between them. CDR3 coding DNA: TGTGCCAGCAGTGAAAGGACTCTGGGGGTAGGGAATCAGCCCCAGCATTTT. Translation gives CASSERTLGVGNQPQHF.

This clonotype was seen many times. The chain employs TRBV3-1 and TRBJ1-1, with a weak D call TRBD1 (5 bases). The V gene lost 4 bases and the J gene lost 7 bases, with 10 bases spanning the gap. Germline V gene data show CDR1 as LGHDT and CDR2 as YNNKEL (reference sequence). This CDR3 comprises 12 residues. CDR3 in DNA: TGTGCCAGCAGCCCGGGACGGTTTGAAGCTTTCTTT. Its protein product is CASSPGRFEAFF.

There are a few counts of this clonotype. The DNA for the CDR3 is TGTGCCACCAGCACTAGAGCGAGTTCGAACACCGGGGAGCTGTTTTTT. Amino acids: CATSTRASSNTGELFF. The chain has TRBV15 and TRBJ2-2; D is unclear. The V end lost 4 bases, the J end lost 0 bases, and 12 bases lay between the germline ends. The length of the CDR3 is 16 residues. Germline CDR1 LNHNV, CDR2 YYDKDF (reference sequence).